This T cell receptor (beta chain) was sequenced during a study of cytomegalovirus exposure and HLA in healthy donors. Study-level results: 150 to 200 TCR beta chains were listed as cytomegalovirus-associated. Rare TCR sequences dominated, though some public TCRs recurred in many donors. Reported results showed that the classifier diagnosed cytomegalovirus status with high specificity and sensitivity.

While the first cohort had 600 to 750 subjects, the donors belonged to the separate validation cohort of fewer than 150 subjects. TCRdb's table, derived via immunoSEQ multiplex PCR, lists solely in-frame clones and lacks some. The data contain approximately 200,000 clones, just over 90% of them singletons. CDR1 is SSHAT, CDR2 FNYEAQ, per germline (reference sequence). The length of the CDR3 is 16 residues. Comment on this clone: Its antigen is undetermined. The germline gene is not matched at one end of the junction; a read error may be the cause.

The source is a woman aged 18-29 years in good health and CMV-seronegative. The sequenced sample consisted of PBMCs. The chain carries TRBV7-7 and TRBJ2-5; TRBD2 agrees at 10 bases. The CDR3 DNA follows: TGTGCTAGCAGCTTAGAACCGGCTAGCGGGAGAGAGACCCAGTACTTC. Encoded protein: CASSLEPASGRETQYF.